The 21 T cell receptor beta chains below all came from one sample that was sequenced in a study of kidney transplant recipient with SARS-CoV-2 infection. Each CDR3 protein gets one entry after TCRdb re-called the reads with MiXCR. The table records 200,000 to 300,000 distinct CDR3 sequences, roughly 26% of them present only once. Sequencing used a blood sample, obtained at baseline and on day 111 from a kidney transplant recipient. These receptors came from a young adult male patient who had COVID-19 and was a kidney transplant recipient. Some T cells may be transferred from the graft donor.

This clonotype showed up many times. CDR3 DNA sequence: TGTGCCAGCCATGCCGGGGGTCTTGGTGGCAATGAGCAGTTCTTC. The encoded protein is CASHAGGLGGNEQFF. This chain joins TRBV18 and TRBJ2-1; maybe TRBD2 (6 bases). Between the trimmed V and J ends, which lost 8 bases and 6 bases, there was a span of 20 bases. CDR3 size: 15 residues. Germline assignment: CDR1 KGHSH and CDR2 LQKENI.

The table lists this clonotype with many counts. The V and J genes are TRBV19 and TRBJ1-2; D ambiguous. CDR3 length: 17 residues. Germline CDR1 is LNHDA and CDR2 is SQIVND (reference sequence). The V gene lost 4 bases and the J gene lost 4 bases, with 22 bases spanning the gap. The DNA of the CDR3 is TGTGCCAGTAGTACGGTACTGACAAATCGAAAGACCTATGGCTACACCTTC. This gives the protein CASSTVLTNRKTYGYTF.

This clonotype was detected many times. The rearrangement uses TRBV6-2 or TRBV6-3 and TRBJ1-2; D unclear. Germline V gene sequence: CDR1 MNHEY, CDR2 SVGEGT. The CDR3 is made up of 17 amino acids. V lost 5 bases and J lost 4, with 23 bases in between. This CDR3 reads CASSLRDCIGKTYGYTF. CDR3 sequence (DNA): TGTGCCAGCAGTCTAAGAGACTGCATCGGAAAGACCTATGGCTACACCTTC.

On this clonotype itself: Being one base from a much bigger clone, this may be a read error. The gene calls are TRBV5-4 and TRBJ2-2; maybe TRBD2 (6 bases). The CDR3 contains 13 residues. Trimming pared 7 bases from V and 7 bases from J, leaving 14 bases between. Germline CDR1 and CDR2: SGHNT and YYREEE (reference sequence). For the CDR3, the DNA is TGTGCCAGCGGCGGGGTTGGCGACGGGGAGCTGTTTTTT. Its translation is CASGGVGDGELFF.

This clonotype appeared a single time. The chain links TRBV20-1 to TRBJ2-5; a weak D match, TRBD2 (6 bases). Germline V lookup: CDR1 DFQATT, CDR2 SNEGSKA (reference sequence). Trimming left V 5 bases short and J 5 bases short, with 18 bases between. This CDR3 spans 14 amino acids. The CDR3 DNA is TGCAGTGCTGCCGGGACTTGCAGTCCGGAGACCCAGTACTTC. Protein: CSAAGTCSPETQYF.

Concerning this clonotype itself: A read error may explain this, as a much larger clone is one base away. The chain carries TRBV18 and TRBJ1-6, with D tentatively TRBD1 (6 bases). The V gene lost 7 bases and the J gene lost 10 bases, with 17 bases spanning the gap. The CDR3 consists of 14 residues. Germline V CDR1 and CDR2: KGHSH, LQKENI. The CDR3 here is CASFPRDISSPLHF. CDR3 coding DNA: TGTGCCAGCTTCCCGAGGGACATCAGCTCACCCCTCCACTTT.

This clonotype was found many times. The V call is TRBV7-6, the J call TRBJ1-2, with D unresolved. Germline V gene lookup returns CDR1 SGHVS and CDR2 FNYEAQ. The CDR3 extends over 17 amino acids. V lost 5 bases, J lost 4 bases, and 23 bases lay in between. In DNA, the CDR3 is TGTGCCAGCAGCATTTCTAGTGAATCTCGAAAGACCTATGGCTACACCTTC. Amino acid sequence: CASSISSESRKTYGYTF.

The rearrangement uses TRBV24-1 and TRBJ1-4, with D uncertain. Germline-derived CDR1 and CDR2 are KGHDR and SFDVKD. The CDR3 loop spans 13 amino acids. V was clipped by 6 bases and J by 9 bases, with 13 bases between them. CDR3 in DNA: TGTGCCACCAGTTATCATGGGGATAAAAAACTGTTTTTT. Amino acids: CATSYHGDKKLFF.

This chain joins TRBV29-1 and TRBJ2-3, with TRBD2 as a possible D gene (6 bases). Trimming removed 5 bases at V and 2 bases at J, with 14 bases between. Germline assignment: CDR1 SQVTM and CDR2 ANQGSEA. This CDR3 is 14 amino acids long. CDR3 bases: TGCAGCGTTAAGTTTCGCGGGACCACAGATACGCAGTATTTT. Amino acid sequence: CSVKFRGTTDTQYF.

This clonotype appeared a few times. The rearrangement joins TRBV3-1 to TRBJ2-5; D remains unclear. Trimming took 7 bases from V and 5 from J, leaving 26 bases between them. The germline CDR1 and CDR2 sequences are LGHDT and YNNKEL (reference sequence). This CDR3 is 17 amino acids long. CDR3 DNA sequence: TGTGCCAGCATCACTCGTTTTCCCATTTCTTTCTCTGAGACCCAGTACTTC. This sequence encodes CASITRFPISFSETQYF.

In this sample, this clonotype turned up many times. V gene TRBV3-1 combines with J gene TRBJ1-2; no firm D call. CDR3 length equals 17 residues. Trimming took 5 bases from V and 4 from J, leaving 23 bases between them. Per germline, CDR1 LGHDT and CDR2 YNNKEL (reference sequence). This CDR3 reads CASSEGGTLRKTYGYTF. The CDR3 coding sequence is TGTGCCAGCAGCGAAGGTGGCACCCTTCGAAAGACCTATGGCTACACCTTC.

This clonotype was seen repeatedly, ten times or more. The genes are TRBV19 and TRBJ1-3, with a weak D call TRBD1 (5 bases). The germline V and J ends were trimmed by 2 bases and 6 bases, with 11 bases remaining between them. Germline values: CDR1 LNHDA, CDR2 SQIVND (reference sequence). The CDR3 loop spans 14 amino acids. CDR3 coding DNA: TGTGCCAGTAGTATAACGGGGGTGGAAAACACCATATATTTT. Its protein product is CASSITGVENTIYF. The full variable domain, with the rest looked up from reference TRBV19 and TRBJ1-3, is DGGITQSPKYLFRKEGQNVTLSCEQNLNHDAMYWYRQDPGQGLRLIYYSQIVNDFQKGDIAEGYSVSREKKESFPLTVTSAQKNPTAFYLCASSITGVENTIYFGEGSWLTVV.

Remarks on this clonotype: One base away lies a much larger clone, so this may be a sequencing read error. The gene calls are TRBV7-6 and TRBJ2-5; D call uncertain. The end of the DNA fits TRBJ2-7 better, so the J call may be wrong. The CDR3 spans 11 residues. Germline-derived CDR1 and CDR2 are SGHVS and FNYEAQ. The CDR3 bases are TGTGCCAGCAGCTACGAATGCGAGCAGTACTTC. It translates to CASSYECEQYF.

A note on this clonotype: This clone may be a read error of a much larger clone one base away. This chain links TRBV2 with TRBJ1-1; a possible D gene is TRBD1 (6 bases). The V gene lost 7 bases and the J gene lost 3 bases, with 15 bases spanning the gap. The CDR3 length is 14 residues. The germline V gene encodes CDR1 SNHLY and CDR2 FYNNEI. The CDR3, as DNA: TGTGCCAGCAATTGGGACACGGAGGACACTGAAGCTTTCTTT. This encodes CASNWDTEDTEAFF. The complete variable domain, with remaining parts taken from reference TRBV2 and TRBJ1-1, reads EPEVTQTPSHQVTQMGQEVILRCVPISNHLYFYWYRQILGQKVEFLVSFYNNEISEKSEIFDDQFSVERPDGSNFTLKIRSTKLEDSAMYFCASNWDTEDTEAFFGQGTRLTVV.

Of note for this clonotype: A single base separates this from a much larger clone, so it may be a read error. V and J are TRBV7-3 and TRBJ1-1, with TRBD1 matching over 10 bases. The CDR3 covers 14 residues. J gave up 5 bases and V 4 bases, and 4 bases lay outside the gene matches. Germline V CDR1 and CDR2: SGHTA, FQGTGA. The CDR3 is CASSSVDRGTEAFF. The CDR3 coding sequence is TGTGCCAGCAGCTCAGTGGACAGGGGGACTGAAGCTTTCTTT.

Of note for this clonotype: With a much larger clone just one base away, this may be a read error. This chain links TRBV29-1 with TRBJ2-7; D is possibly TRBD2 (6 bases). The CDR3 contains 13 residues. Germline CDR1 reads SQVTM; CDR2 reads ANQGSEA. The CDR3 DNA sequence: TGCAGCGTTGTCAGAGCGGGCTCCTACCAGCAGTACTTC. Protein: CSVVRAGSYQQYF.

This clonotype was seen many times. The V and J genes are TRBV11-3 and TRBJ2-2; TRBD2 aligns across 9 bases. The CDR3 runs to 15 residues. Losses at the gene ends were 5 bases for V and 3 bases for J; bases not matched to a gene: 4. Germline V lookup: CDR1 SGHNT, CDR2 YENEEA. The CDR3 reads CASSRGRAYTGELFF. CDR3 DNA: TGTGCCAGCAGCCGCGGGAGGGCCTACACCGGGGAGCTGTTTTTT.

This clonotype was observed many times. The chain uses TRBV6-5 and TRBJ2-7; D unresolved. This CDR3 has 13 amino acids. V gave up 2 bases and J gave up 3 bases, with 8 bases separating them. From germline, CDR1 is MNHEY and CDR2 SVGAGI. DNA for the CDR3: TGTGCCAGCAGTTACCCCGAAAGCTACGAGCAGTACTTC. Translating it yields CASSYPESYEQYF.

Worth noting for this clonotype: A much more abundant neighbour one base away suggests this may be a read error. This rearrangement joins TRBV11-3 to TRBJ2-7; unclear D gene. The germline gives CDR1 SGHNT, CDR2 YENEEA. The CDR3 runs to 16 residues. The CDR3 bases are TGTGCCAGCACCTCGGTTGGCAGTTTCTTCTCCTACGAGCAGCACTTC. Encoded protein: CASTSVGSFFSYEQHF.

This clonotype appeared many times. The DNA is left out, because the CDR3 cannot be placed on it with certainty; the CDR3 is given as TCRdb lists it. V is TRBV7-5 and J is TRBJ1-2. TRBV7-5 represents a pseudogene. The CDR3 is 19 amino acids long, termini counted. CDR3 region: CISVPERNIEVGKTYGYTF.

This clonotype was found many times. The chain couples TRBV27 to TRBJ1-4; D remains ambiguous. CDR1 is MNHEY and CDR2 is SMNVEV in the germline V gene (reference sequence). V was cut by 5 bases and J by 8 bases, with 12 bases left in between. This CDR3 comprises 13 residues. In DNA, the CDR3 is TGTGCCAGCAGTCCTATAAGTGGAGAAAAACTGTTTTTT. Encoded protein: CASSPISGEKLFF.